These 13 T cell receptor beta chains share one sample of origin, sequenced in a study of PD-L1 blockade in urothelial cancer (dated by TCRdb to 2016 to 2017). Libraries were constructed by the immunoSEQ multiplex PCR assay. Entries here come from immuneACCESS through TCRdb and include only in-frame sequences with V and J called. Some clones fail to appear in such tables; in the studies checked, an unresolved V gene covers under half of the shortfall, and the cause of the remainder is unknown. For this sample there are about 84,000 clones; about four fifths appear just once. Clones ranked in the top ten supply 8% to 10% of the sample. The sample here was PBMCs, taken around atezolizumab (anti-PD-L1) treatment. These TCRs come from a man in his 70s with urothelial cancer.

In this sample, this clone turned up once. This chain uses TRBV27 with TRBJ2-7; TRBD1 matches 11 bases. The CDR3 sequence is 14 residues long. Germline V gives CDR1 MNHEY, CDR2 SMNVEV (reference sequence). V lost 5 bases and J lost 6; bases outside the gene matches: 6. The CDR3 is CASSVRGTGGEQYF. The CDR3 DNA sequence: TGTGCCAGCAGTGTTAGAGGGACAGGGGGCGAGCAGTACTTC.

This rearrangement joins TRBV4-1 to TRBJ2-7; the match to TRBD1 covers 9 bases. Germline V gene sequence: CDR1 MGHRA, CDR2 YSYEKL. With 4 bases clipped from V and 4 bases from J, the junction kept 11 bases outside the gene matches. The CDR3 consists of 16 residues. CDR3 bases: TGCGCCAGCAGCCCCCTGATGACAGGGGGAAGGTACGAGCAGTACTTC. As protein: CASSPLMTGGRYEQYF.

The sample holds one count of this clone. The J gene is TRBJ1-5, the V gene TRBV18; D is unresolved. The length of the CDR3 is 16 residues. From germline, CDR1 is KGHSH and CDR2 LQKENI. V lost 3 bases and J 0 bases, leaving 12 bases between the germline ends. The CDR3 nucleotides are TGTGCCAGCTCACCTGAGGCGGCTTATAGCAATCAGCCCCAGCATTTT. Protein product: CASSPEAAYSNQPQHF.

The rearrangement joins TRBV7-6 to TRBJ2-2, with D uncertain. Germline V lookup: CDR1 SGHVS, CDR2 FNYEAQ. The germline V and J ends were trimmed by 5 bases and 5 bases, with 6 bases remaining between them. This CDR3 has 12 residues. The CDR3 spells CASSPLTGELFF. The CDR3 nucleotides are TGTGCCAGCAGCCCTCTGACCGGGGAGCTGTTTTTT.

This clone is categorized as medium-sized. The genes are TRBV19 and TRBJ2-7; a possible D gene is TRBD1 (7 bases). Germline CDR1 is LNHDA and CDR2 is SQIVND (reference sequence). The V end lost 2 bases, the J end lost 3 bases, and 8 bases lay between the germline ends. The length of the CDR3 is 13 residues. The CDR3, as DNA: TGTGCCAGTAGTATACAGGGGGGCTACGAGCAGTACTTC. Its translation: CASSIQGGYEQYF.

The rearrangement uses TRBV4-2 and TRBJ2-1; 14 bases agree with TRBD2. With V trimmed by 4 bases and J by 4 bases, 9 bases remained unmatched. Germline CDR1 and CDR2: LGHNA and YNFKEQ. This CDR3 is 18 amino acids long. CDR3 region: CASSPQGLAGAYYNEQFF. In nucleotides, the CDR3 is TGTGCCAGCAGCCCCCAGGGACTAGCGGGAGCCTATTACAATGAGCAGTTCTTC.

The chain carries TRBV20-1 and TRBJ1-2; 7 nucleotides line up with TRBD1. Trimming cost V 5 bases and J 4 bases; bases outside gene matches: 1. The CDR3 consists of 11 residues. Germline V gene data show CDR1 as DFQATT and CDR2 as SNEGSKA (reference sequence). The CDR3 DNA follows: TGCAGTGCTTACAGGGGCTATGGCTACACCTTC. Translation gives CSAYRGYGYTF.

The chain couples TRBV18 to TRBJ2-7; 13 bases fit TRBD2. Trimming cost V 3 bases and J 3 bases; bases outside gene matches: 2. The CDR3 runs to 15 residues. The germline CDR1 and CDR2 sequences are KGHSH and LQKENI. CDR3 sequence: CASSPGLAGNYEQYF. The CDR3 nucleotides read TGTGCCAGCTCACCGGGACTAGCGGGAAACTACGAGCAGTACTTC.

This clone was counted once. This chain connects TRBV5-1 to TRBJ2-7; TRBD1 might be the D (7 bases). V lost 1 base to trimming and J lost 4 bases, with 12 bases between them. The CDR3 is made up of 14 amino acids. The germline CDR1 and CDR2 sequences are SGHRS and YFSETQ. CDR3 bases: TGCGCCAGCAGCTTGACAGGGGACTGGTACGAGCAGTACTTC. This sequence encodes CASSLTGDWYEQYF. Filled out from reference TRBV5-1 and TRBJ2-7, the complete variable domain reads KAGVTQTPRYLIKTRGQQVTLSCSPISGHRSVSWYQQTPGQGLQFLFEYFSETQRNKGNFPGRFSGRQFSNSRSEMNVSTLELGDSALYLCASSLTGDWYEQYFGPGTRLTVT.

The V call is TRBV7-2, the J call TRBJ1-1; 7 bases are shared with TRBD1. Germline CDR1 reads SGHTA; CDR2 reads FQGNSA. J was trimmed by 4 bases and V by 5 bases; bases with no gene match: 7. The length of the CDR3 is 14 residues. The CDR3 region has the DNA TGTGCCAGCAGCCCAACAACAGGGGTCACTGAAGCTTTCTTT. Amino acids: CASSPTTGVTEAFF.

The V call is TRBV5-5, the J call TRBJ2-3, with 9 bases lining up with TRBD2. Germline lookup yields CDR1 SGHKS and CDR2 YYEKEE (reference sequence). This CDR3 is 15 amino acids long. Trimming took 3 bases from V and 4 from J; bases not matched to a gene: 6. The CDR3 region is CASSSRLAVADTQYF. The CDR3 region has the DNA TGTGCCAGCAGCTCACGACTAGCGGTAGCAGATACGCAGTATTTT.

The chain employs TRBV19 and TRBJ2-3; 9 bases map to TRBD2. This CDR3 is 17 amino acids long. Germline CDR1 is LNHDA and CDR2 is SQIVND (reference sequence). The V gene end was trimmed by 5 bases and the J gene end by 0 bases; junction bases not matched to a gene: 9. The DNA of the CDR3 is TGTGCCAGTAGTTTGGGACTAGCTGACACTAGCACAGATACGCAGTATTTT. Translated, it gives CASSLGLADTSTDTQYF.

This clone showed up just a few times. The sample contains more than one DNA sequence encoding this CDR3. The chain has TRBV6-1 and TRBJ2-4, with D unresolved. The CDR3 is 14 residues long. Germline-derived CDR1 and CDR2 are MNHNS and SASEGT. The V end lost 1 base, the J end lost 0 bases, and 4 bases lay between the germline ends. The CDR3 DNA is TGTGCCAGCAGTGAAGTCCTAGCCAAAAACATTCAGTACTTC. It specifies CASSEVLAKNIQYF.